The 29 T cell receptor beta chains reported below all come from one sample, sequenced in a study of identical twins. MiXCR, run by TCRdb on the 5' RACE reads, gives a single entry per CDR3 protein. The sample consists of roughly 540,000 distinct CDR3 sequences, roughly a fifth of them appearing once. In addition, the sample was reused for a study of T cells expressing NK-cell markers.

Sequencing input: CD4+ T cells sorted from blood. The receptor source for this set is a woman between 18 and 30 years old in good health.

This chain uses TRBV6-2 or TRBV6-3 with TRBJ2-7; no clear D gene. Germline CDR1 reads MNHEY; CDR2 reads SVGEGT. The CDR3 is 13 residues long. The V gene lost 7 bases and the J gene lost 3 bases, with 13 bases spanning the gap. The CDR3 DNA sequence: TGTGCCAGCAAGGCCCGGGTTCTCTACGAGCAGTACTTC. Its protein product is CASKARVLYEQYF.

Many counts were recorded for this clonotype. The chain recombines TRBV20-1 with TRBJ2-3; 10 bases are shared with TRBD2. This CDR3 is 14 amino acids long. Germline CDR1 is DFQATT and CDR2 is SNEGSKA (reference sequence). The V segment lost 2 bases and the J segment 1 base; nucleotides outside the gene matches: 0. The CDR3 DNA reads TGCAGTGCTAGACTAGCGGGGGGCACAGATACGCAGTATTTT. Its translation is CSARLAGGTDTQYF.

V and J are TRBV6-1 and TRBJ2-7, with D possibly being TRBD2 (6 bases). Germline loops: CDR1 MNHNS, CDR2 SASEGT. The CDR3 runs 13 residues. Trimming left V 4 bases short and J 4 bases short, with 11 bases between. CDR3 region: CASSAGTFYEQYF. The CDR3 bases are TGTGCCAGCAGTGCCGGGACTTTTTACGAGCAGTACTTC.

The chain combines TRBV5-1 with TRBJ2-1; a possible D gene is TRBD2 (5 bases). CDR1 and CDR2 from the germline V gene are SGHRS and YFSETQ. The V end was cut by 4 bases, the J end by 10 bases, with 18 bases between. The CDR3 totals 14 residues. The CDR3 DNA sequence: TGCGCCAGCAGCCTACTCCCTAGCAACTGGGAGCAGTTCTTC. It yields the protein CASSLLPSNWEQFF. Using reference TRBV5-1 and TRBJ2-1 for the parts outside the CDR3, the full variable domain is KAGVTQTPRYLIKTRGQQVTLSCSPISGHRSVSWYQQTPGQGLQFLFEYFSETQRNKGNFPGRFSGRQFSNSRSEMNVSTLELGDSALYLCASSLLPSNWEQFFGPGTRLTVL.

This chain joins TRBV2 and TRBJ2-7; D uncertain. Germline V gene data show CDR1 as SNHLY and CDR2 as FYNNEI. The V gene lost 5 bases and the J gene lost 4 bases, with 15 bases spanning the gap. The CDR3 spans 14 residues. The CDR3 region is CASSLGLSWYEQYF. In DNA form, the CDR3 reads TGTGCCAGCAGTTTAGGGTTATCGTGGTACGAGCAGTACTTC. Based on the CDR3 plus reference TRBV2 and TRBJ2-7, the full variable domain is EPEVTQTPSHQVTQMGQEVILRCVPISNHLYFYWYRQILGQKVEFLVSFYNNEISEKSEIFDDQFSVERPDGSNFTLKIRSTKLEDSAMYFCASSLGLSWYEQYFGPGTRLTVT.

This clonotype was seen ten or more times. The chain couples TRBV5-1 to TRBJ2-7; no clear D. CDR1 is SGHRS, CDR2 YFSETQ, per germline. The CDR3 extends over 12 amino acids. V was pared by 0 bases and J by 7 bases, with 8 bases between. This CDR3 is CASSLDLWEQYF. The CDR3 nucleotides are TGCGCCAGCAGCTTGGACCTCTGGGAGCAGTACTTC.

A few counts support this clonotype. The rearrangement joins TRBV7-9 to TRBJ2-5, with 9 bases identical to TRBD2. From germline, CDR1 is SEHNR and CDR2 FQNEAQ (reference sequence). V lost 1 base and J lost 6; bases outside the gene matches: 6. The CDR3 is 15 amino acids. CDR3 in DNA: TGTGCCAGCAGCTTAGAGCGGGAGGAAGGGAAGACCCAGTACTTC. Its translation: CASSLEREEGKTQYF.

In DNA, the CDR3 is TGCGCCAGCAGCTTGACCTGGGTCACTGAAGCTTTCTTT. Translating it yields CASSLTWVTEAFF. The V call is TRBV5-1, the J call TRBJ1-1; no clear D gene. Germline-derived CDR1 and CDR2 are SGHRS and YFSETQ. This CDR3 region has 13 residues. Trimming pared 1 base from V and 4 bases from J, leaving 8 bases between.

The chain links TRBV29-1 to TRBJ1-2, with a possible D match to TRBD1 (6 bases). V was trimmed by 7 bases and J by 0 bases, leaving 15 bases between them. The CDR3 is 14 residues long. Germline CDR1 reads SQVTM; CDR2 reads ANQGSEA. The chain's CDR3 is CSGIGGGTNYGYTF. As DNA, the CDR3 is TGCAGCGGTATCGGTGGGGGCACTAACTATGGCTACACCTTC.

The J gene is TRBJ2-1, the V gene TRBV6-1; possible D gene TRBD1, 5 bases. CDR3 size: 13 residues. With 6 bases removed from V and 4 bases from J, the gap between germline ends came to 10 bases. Per the germline V gene, CDR1 is MNHNS and CDR2 is SASEGT. The CDR3 here is CASRQYRYNEQFF. For the CDR3, the DNA is TGTGCCAGCAGACAATACAGGTACAATGAGCAGTTCTTC.

This clonotype was detected only a few times. V usage is TRBV20-1 and J usage is TRBJ1-1; D call uncertain. V shed 5 bases and J shed 6 bases, with 19 bases lying between them. This CDR3 region has 14 residues. Germline lookup yields CDR1 DFQATT and CDR2 SNEGSKA (reference sequence). The CDR3, as DNA: TGCAGTGCTCCTCTTAAGAACTTAGGCCCTGAAGCTTTCTTT. It codes for CSAPLKNLGPEAFF.

V is TRBV10-1 and J is TRBJ2-1; the D gene is possibly TRBD2 (5 bases). The CDR3 extends over 16 amino acids. Per the germline V gene, CDR1 is WNHNN and CDR2 is SYGVQD (reference sequence). V dropped 4 bases and J dropped 8 bases, with 21 bases sitting between them. CDR3 sequence (DNA): TGCGCCAGCAGTGGATCGGACCGGGGTGGGCTGGATGAGCAGTTCTTC. Translated, it gives CASSGSDRGGLDEQFF.

This chain connects TRBV5-1 to TRBJ2-5; 9 bases are shared with TRBD2. This CDR3 contains 16 residues. Germline CDR1 is SGHRS and CDR2 is YFSETQ. J lost 2 bases, V lost 4 bases, and 9 bases had no gene match. The DNA of the CDR3 is TGCGCCAGCAGCGGAGCCGGGACTAGCTTACAAGAGACCCAGTACTTC. Encoded protein: CASSGAGTSLQETQYF.

This clonotype came up many times. This chain connects TRBV10-3 to TRBJ2-7; perhaps TRBD1 as D (6 bases). Germline values: CDR1 ENHRY, CDR2 SYGVKD. This CDR3 contains 14 residues. Deletions cut 4 bases from V and 4 bases from J, with 14 bases between. CDR3 amino acids: CAISVSGQRYEQYF. CDR3 DNA: TGTGCCATCAGTGTATCGGGACAACGATACGAGCAGTACTTC.

Only a few counts were recorded for this clonotype. This chain uses TRBV7-6 with TRBJ2-1; 13 bases agree with TRBD2. The germline V gene encodes CDR1 SGHVS and CDR2 FNYEAQ. CDR3 size: 19 residues. The V gene end was trimmed by 1 base and the J gene end by 5 bases; junction bases not matched to a gene: 11. DNA of the CDR3: TGTGCCAGCAGCTTAGTCCCCCGGACTAGCGGGGGAATTCACAATGAGCAGTTCTTC. It yields the protein CASSLVPRTSGGIHNEQFF.

The table lists this clonotype with many counts. This chain uses TRBV12-3 or TRBV12-4 with TRBJ2-5, with 9 bases lining up with TRBD2. The CDR3 has 13 amino acids. The V gene end was trimmed by 8 bases and the J gene end by 3 bases; junction bases not matched to a gene: 4. CDR3 sequence (DNA): TGTGCCAGCGGCTCTAGCGGGAAAGAGACCCAGTACTTC. Protein: CASGSSGKETQYF.

This clonotype has only a few counts. This rearrangement joins TRBV30 to TRBJ1-1; the D is unclear. The CDR3 spans 13 residues. V lost 0 bases and J lost 5, with 10 bases in between. Germline V gives CDR1 GTSNPN, CDR2 SVGIG (reference sequence). The CDR3, as DNA: TGTGCCTGGAGTGTGAGCGGGAGGACTGAAGCTTTCTTT. Protein sequence: CAWSVSGRTEAFF.

This clonotype was seen a handful of times. The rearrangement uses TRBV6-5 and TRBJ2-3; maybe TRBD2 (6 bases). V was pared by 0 bases and J by 7 bases, with 14 bases between. The CDR3 consists of 15 residues. Germline V CDR1 and CDR2: MNHEY, SVGAGI. CDR3 DNA: TGTGCCAGCAGTTACTCTCTAGCGAGAGGAAATACGCAGTATTTT. As protein: CASSYSLARGNTQYF.

This clonotype has more than one count but fewer than ten. The genes are TRBV10-3 and TRBJ1-2, with unresolved D. Per the germline V gene, CDR1 is ENHRY and CDR2 is SYGVKD. Trimming cost V 4 bases and J 2 bases, with 11 bases left between them. The CDR3 runs 14 residues. CDR3 sequence (DNA): TGTGCCATCAGTGTAGAGGGTCGGAACTATGGCTACACCTTC. Amino acid sequence: CAISVEGRNYGYTF.

V and J are TRBV18 and TRBJ2-7, with 9 bases fitting TRBD1. CDR1 KGHSH and CDR2 LQKENI come from the germline V gene. The CDR3 totals 13 residues. V lost 5 bases and J lost 7; bases outside the gene matches: 6. CDR3 in amino acids: CASSGTGLREQYF. The CDR3 region has the DNA TGTGCCAGCTCAGGGACAGGGCTTCGAGAGCAGTACTTC.

This clonotype was seen a handful of times. A read error may account for a junction end that differs from germline. V usage is TRBV6-5 and J usage is TRBJ2-7; 9 bases agree with TRBD2. The CDR3 has 16 amino acids. The germline gives CDR1 MNHEY, CDR2 SVGAGI. The CDR3 here is CASSSRPPGTSYGQYF. The CDR3, as DNA: TGTGCCAGCAGTTCCCGACCCCCAGGGACTAGCTACGGGCAGTACTTC.

This clonotype was seen a few times. This rearrangement joins TRBV29-1 to TRBJ2-3; D uncertain. The CDR3 length is 13 residues. Trimming stripped 7 bases from V and 0 bases from J, with 11 bases between. In germline, CDR1 is SQVTM, CDR2 ANQGSEA. The DNA for the CDR3 is TGCAGCGCCAAGGACGGCAGCACAGATACGCAGTATTTT. Residues: CSAKDGSTDTQYF.

This clonotype occurred once. The CDR3 sequence: CATSSSTDTQYF. The CDR3 bases are TGTGCCACCAGCAGCAGCACAGATACGCAGTATTTT. This rearrangement joins TRBV24-1 to TRBJ2-3; D call uncertain. Germline V lookup: CDR1 KGHDR, CDR2 SFDVKD. This CDR3 has 12 amino acids. Trimming cost V 7 bases and J 0 bases, with 4 bases left between them.

This clonotype has more than one count but fewer than ten. The chain links TRBV12-3 or TRBV12-4 to TRBJ2-1, with 8 bases lining up with TRBD1. With 4 bases clipped from V and 9 bases from J, the junction kept 5 bases outside the gene matches. The CDR3 covers 13 residues. The CDR3 region is CASSSQGAVEQFF. Here the CDR3 DNA reads TGTGCCAGCAGTTCCCAGGGGGCCGTTGAGCAGTTCTTC.

The chain recombines TRBV3-1 with TRBJ2-1; 12 positions match TRBD2. V dropped 4 bases and J dropped 0; count of bases not matched to a gene: 7. CDR3 length: 18 amino acids. Germline loops: CDR1 LGHDT, CDR2 YNNKEL (reference sequence). The CDR3 nucleotides are TGTGCCAGCAGCCGGACTAGCGGGGCCCGTAGCTCCTACAATGAGCAGTTCTTC. This translates into CASSRTSGARSSYNEQFF.

This chain connects TRBV20-1 to TRBJ2-5, with 9 nucleotides matching TRBD2. The germline gives CDR1 DFQATT, CDR2 SNEGSKA (reference sequence). The CDR3 covers 18 residues. Unmatched junction bases numbered 15, after V lost 0 bases and J lost 4 bases. The CDR3 DNA follows: TGCAGTGCTAGAGACATTGGCGGGAGGGCCGGTACTCGAGAGACCCAGTACTTC. Translated, it gives CSARDIGGRAGTRETQYF.

This clonotype was recorded a few times. The rearrangement joins TRBV12-3 or TRBV12-4 to TRBJ1-1; no firm D call. V lost 3 bases and J 0 bases, leaving 8 bases between the germline ends. This CDR3 is built from 14 residues. In DNA form, the CDR3 reads TGTGCCAGCAGTTTCACCGGCCTGAACACTGAAGCTTTCTTT. Protein sequence: CASSFTGLNTEAFF.

This clonotype was seen a handful of times. The rearrangement joins TRBV18 to TRBJ1-5; possible D gene TRBD1, 6 bases. This CDR3 region has 13 residues. The V end was cut by 2 bases, the J end by 7 bases, with 9 bases between. Germline V gene lookup returns CDR1 KGHSH and CDR2 LQKENI. The CDR3 region is CASSPDGGQPQHF. The CDR3 DNA sequence: TGTGCCAGCTCACCAGACGGGGGCCAGCCCCAGCATTTT.

J is TRBJ2-1 and V is TRBV18; 11 bases line up with TRBD2. The CDR3 sequence is 17 residues long. V was clipped by 3 bases and J by 4 bases; unmatched bases: 8. CDR1 KGHSH and CDR2 LQKENI come from the germline V gene. CDR3 sequence: CASSPYKTSGTYNEQFF. CDR3 coding DNA: TGTGCCAGCTCACCCTACAAGACTAGCGGGACTTACAATGAGCAGTTCTTC.